This T cell receptor (beta chain) derives from a study of CD8 T cells in ankylosing spondylitis. Study-level points and caveats: What appeared characteristic of ankylosing spondylitis blood was a TCR beta motif of about eight highly homologous variants. Disease-linked clones proved CD8+ and comparatively uncommon in peripheral blood. Significant enrichment of disease-linked clones was reported in matched ankylosing spondylitis synovial fluid.

From germline, CDR1 is SGDLS and CDR2 YYNGEE. There are 15 residues in the CDR3. The V and J ends lost 0 bases and 4 bases, in that order; junction bases with no gene match: 5. In TCRdb, the 5' RACE reads were re-called with MiXCR into one record per CDR3 protein. This table holds 250,000 to 300,000 distinct CDR3 sequences, around 18% found once. To note about this clonotype: The target antigen is unknown.

Sequenced: blood, either unsorted or a sorted T cell fraction (not recorded which). The sequence was obtained from a male donor with ankylosing spondylitis or in good health (not recorded which). The V and J genes are TRBV9 and TRBJ2-5; 8 positions agree with TRBD2. This CDR3 is CASSVEAGVGETQYF. DNA for the CDR3: TGTGCCAGCAGCGTAGAAGCGGGAGTGGGAGAGACCCAGTACTTC.